Shown below are 24 T cell receptor beta chains from a single sample sequenced in a study of cytomegalovirus exposure and HLA in healthy donors. The PCR made use of 60 Vbeta and 13 Jbeta primers. Assay used: immunoSEQ multiplex PCR; TCRdb lists only in-frame clones, some missing. The sample consists of approximately 190,000 clones, 81% of them appearing once. Material: PBMCs. All receptors come from a man aged 45-60 years in good health and CMV-seronegative.

This rearrangement joins TRBV18 to TRBJ1-5; 9 bases line up with TRBD1. The J segment lost 6 bases and the V segment lost 6 bases, leaving 9 bases of the junction unmatched. CDR3 length: 15 residues. Germline V CDR1 and CDR2: KGHSH, LQKENI. Here the CDR3 reads CASSPGQGKRQPQHF. In nucleotides, the CDR3 is TGTGCCAGCTCCCCGGGACAGGGCAAACGTCAGCCCCAGCATTTT.

The V gene is TRBV10-3, the J gene TRBJ2-5, with TRBD2 matching over 9 bases. V dropped 1 base and J dropped 2; count of bases not matched to a gene: 8. This CDR3 has 17 amino acids. Germline lookup yields CDR1 ENHRY and CDR2 SYGVKD. In nucleotides, the CDR3 is TGTGCCATCAGTGAGTTTGGGGCGGGGGGGCCGCAAGAGACCCAGTACTTC. Translated: CAISEFGAGGPQETQYF.

V gene TRBV5-6 combines with J gene TRBJ2-1; a possible D gene is TRBD1 (6 bases). Germline V gene sequence: CDR1 SGHDT, CDR2 YYEEEE. V was cut by 1 base and J by 7 bases, with 9 bases left in between. The CDR3 contains 13 residues. CDR3 protein: CASSLTGWNEQFF. CDR3 DNA: TGTGCCAGCAGCTTGACAGGGTGGAATGAGCAGTTCTTC.

This chain joins TRBV9 and TRBJ2-7, with TRBD1 identical over 9 bases. The CDR3 covers 14 residues. With V trimmed by 1 base and J by 6 bases, 5 bases remained unmatched. Germline lookup yields CDR1 SGDLS and CDR2 YYNGEE. The CDR3: CASSVLGQGSEQYF. CDR3 nucleotide sequence: TGTGCCAGCAGCGTATTGGGACAGGGTTCCGAGCAGTACTTC.

The genes are TRBV18 and TRBJ2-3, with 9 bases aligning to TRBD2. This CDR3 has 17 residues. CDR1 and CDR2 (germline): KGHSH, LQKENI. V gave up 3 bases and J gave up 0 bases; unmatched junction bases: 7. The CDR3 is CASSPRSSGASTDTQYF. For the CDR3, the DNA is TGTGCCAGCTCACCTCGATCTAGCGGGGCCAGCACAGATACGCAGTATTTT.

This clone has only a few counts. V is TRBV14 and J is TRBJ1-2, with D unclear. V was pared by 4 bases and J by 4 bases, with 10 bases between. CDR3 length: 13 residues. Germline V gives CDR1 SGHDN, CDR2 FVKESK. CDR3 DNA: TGTGCCAGCAGCCTTACAGAATTCTATGGCTACACCTTC. Translated, it gives CASSLTEFYGYTF.

The chain is built from TRBV9 and TRBJ1-2; the D gene is possibly TRBD1 (6 bases). This CDR3 has 15 residues. Trimming shortened V by 0 bases and J by 13 bases, and 22 bases separated the two germline ends. The germline gives CDR1 SGDLS, CDR2 YYNGEE. For the CDR3, the DNA is TGTGCCAGCAGCGTAGGCTCAGGGGAGTTAAGGGAGGGCACCTTC. This codes for CASSVGSGELREGTF.

The rearrangement uses TRBV27 and TRBJ2-7; maybe TRBD1 (6 bases). This CDR3 has 14 residues. Germline CDR1 is MNHEY and CDR2 is SMNVEV (reference sequence). Trimming stripped 6 bases from V and 0 bases from J, with 12 bases between. The CDR3 spells CASRPGTPSYEQYF. CDR3 coding DNA: TGTGCCAGCAGACCCGGGACACCCTCCTACGAGCAGTACTTC.

The CDR3: CASSSLFRDREFDEQFF. The CDR3 DNA reads as TGTGCCAGCAGCTCATTGTTCCGGGACAGGGAATTTGATGAGCAGTTCTTC. The chain joins TRBV5-6 to TRBJ2-1, with TRBD1 identical over 9 bases. Looked up from germline, CDR1 is SGHDT and CDR2 is YYEEEE. J was trimmed by 8 bases and V by 3 bases; bases with no gene match: 15. The CDR3 covers 17 residues.

The chain joins TRBV5-1 to TRBJ2-7; D call uncertain. CDR1 and CDR2 (germline): SGHRS, YFSETQ. CDR3 length: 14 amino acids. Trimming pared 0 bases from V and 2 bases from J, leaving 9 bases between. This chain's CDR3 is CASSLEHGAYEQYF. CDR3 DNA sequence: TGCGCCAGCAGCTTGGAGCACGGAGCCTACGAGCAGTACTTC.

This clone appeared once. The chain links TRBV6-5 to TRBJ1-6; no reliable D call. The ends were cut back, 2 bases at V and 0 bases at J, with 8 bases in the middle. CDR3 size: 16 residues. CDR1 is MNHEY and CDR2 is SVGAGI in the germline V gene. The CDR3 sequence: CASSYATSSYNSPLHF. The DNA of the CDR3 is TGTGCCAGCAGTTACGCCACGAGCTCCTATAATTCACCCCTCCACTTT.

CDR3 amino acids: CASSLFTDRYEQYF. The CDR3 DNA reads as TGTGCCAGCAGCTTGTTCACCGACAGATACGAGCAGTACTTC. The chain is built from TRBV7-6 and TRBJ2-7; a weak D match, TRBD1 (5 bases). The CDR3 covers 14 residues. With 3 bases removed from V and 4 bases from J, the gap between germline ends came to 13 bases. The germline CDR1 and CDR2 sequences are SGHVS and FNYEAQ.

The rearrangement joins TRBV19 to TRBJ1-5; TRBD1 matches at 7 bases. CDR1 is LNHDA and CDR2 is SQIVND in the germline V gene (reference sequence). The CDR3 consists of 13 residues. V gave up 11 bases and J gave up 3 bases; unmatched junction bases: 7. CDR3: CASRGLDNQPQHF. CDR3 bases: TGTGCCTCGAGGGGGCTTGACAATCAGCCCCAGCATTTT.

The V call is TRBV4-3, the J call TRBJ1-5; the match to TRBD1 covers 10 bases. V was clipped by 3 bases and J by 5 bases; unmatched bases: 4. Germline assignment: CDR1 LGHNA and CDR2 YSLEER. The CDR3 totals 15 residues. This CDR3 reads CASSQEDRGHQPQHF. CDR3 nucleotide sequence: TGCGCCAGCAGCCAGGAAGACAGGGGGCATCAGCCCCAGCATTTT.

There are a few counts of this clone. The rearrangement uses TRBV27 and TRBJ2-1, with 9 bases that match TRBD2. Trimming took 7 bases from V and 4 from J; bases not matched to a gene: 11. The CDR3 contains 16 residues. Per germline, CDR1 MNHEY and CDR2 SMNVEV (reference sequence). The CDR3 DNA is TGTGCCAGCACCCTAGGTGGCGGGGGGGCTTACAATGAGCAGTTCTTC. Protein sequence: CASTLGGGGAYNEQFF.

The gene calls are TRBV5-3 and TRBJ1-5; D is ambiguous. TRBV5-3 is an ORF, and what it does is uncertain. V lost 0 bases and J lost 4, with 8 bases in between. The CDR3 sequence is 14 residues long. For the CDR3, the DNA is TGTGCCAGAAGCTTGGTGGAGAATAATCAGCCCCAGCATTTT. Its protein product is CARSLVENNQPQHF.

A few counts support this clone. V usage is TRBV18 and J usage is TRBJ1-5; 9 nucleotides align to TRBD1. The CDR3 is 15 residues long. J lost 6 bases, V lost 3 bases, and 6 bases had no gene match. CDR1 is KGHSH, CDR2 LQKENI, per germline. The CDR3 reads CASSPGQGIAQPQHF. The DNA for the CDR3 is TGTGCCAGCTCACCGGGACAGGGCATAGCTCAGCCCCAGCATTTT.

The chain has TRBV25-1 and TRBJ2-5, with 7 positions matching TRBD1. The J call may be in error: the DNA end matches TRBJ2-7 better. The CDR3 is 16 amino acids. Germline loops: CDR1 MGHDK, CDR2 SYGVNS. CDR3: CASSPLRPRDSYEQYF. CDR3 in DNA: TGTGCCAGCAGTCCTCTAAGGCCGAGGGACAGCTACGAGCAGTACTTC.

Worth noting for this clone: Other DNA sequences in the sample encode the same CDR3. The chain has TRBV4-1 and TRBJ1-6, with TRBD1 as a possible D gene (5 bases). Trimming stripped 0 bases from V and 0 bases from J, with 9 bases between. CDR1 and CDR2 (germline): MGHRA, YSYEKL. The CDR3 extends over 17 amino acids. The CDR3 loop reads CASSQDGGGSYNSPLHF. CDR3 nucleotide sequence: TGCGCCAGCAGCCAAGACGGGGGAGGCTCCTATAATTCACCCCTCCACTTT.

This sequence joins TRBV19 and TRBJ1-2; tentative D call: TRBD1 (5 bases). The V and J ends lost 5 bases and 1 base respectively, with 11 bases between them. The CDR3 runs 14 residues. Germline CDR1 is LNHDA and CDR2 is SQIVND (reference sequence). CDR3 in amino acids: CASSPDTNNYGYTF. Written as DNA, the CDR3 is TGTGCCAGTAGTCCGGACACAAATAACTATGGCTACACCTTC. The full variable domain, rest sourced from reference TRBV19 and TRBJ1-2, is DGGITQSPKYLFRKEGQNVTLSCEQNLNHDAMYWYRQDPGQGLRLIYYSQIVNDFQKGDIAEGYSVSREKKESFPLTVTSAQKNPTAFYLCASSPDTNNYGYTFGSGTRLTVV.

This clone was observed a few times. This sequence joins TRBV5-6 and TRBJ2-7; 7 bases are shared with TRBD1. Losses at the gene ends were 3 bases for V and 5 bases for J; bases not matched to a gene: 5. The CDR3 covers 13 residues. The germline gives CDR1 SGHDT, CDR2 YYEEEE. CDR3 amino acids: CASSSGQFNEQYF. The CDR3 nucleotides are TGTGCCAGCAGCTCGGGACAGTTCAACGAGCAGTACTTC.

This chain uses TRBV4-3 with TRBJ1-2, with a weak D call TRBD1 (6 bases). The germline CDR1 and CDR2 sequences are LGHNA and YSLEER. The CDR3 has 15 amino acids. V gave up 0 bases and J gave up 5 bases, with 13 bases separating them. Written as DNA, the CDR3 is TGCGCCAGCAGCCAAGACCCCGGGACACCATATGGCTACACCTTC. Translation gives CASSQDPGTPYGYTF.

This chain links TRBV7-2 with TRBJ1-5; no clear D gene. V lost 5 bases and J 0 bases, leaving 11 bases between the germline ends. The CDR3 is 15 residues long. Germline V gene data show CDR1 as SGHTA and CDR2 as FQGNSA. CDR3 nucleotides: TGTGCCAGCAGCATCGAGGCACCTAGCAATCAGCCCCAGCATTTT. It translates to CASSIEAPSNQPQHF. Full variable domain (rest looked up from reference TRBV7-2 and TRBJ1-5): GAGVSQSPSNKVTEKGKDVELRCDPISGHTALYWYRQSLGQGLEFLIYFQGNSAPDKSGLPSDRFSAERTGGSVSTLTIQRTQQEDSAVYLCASSIEAPSNQPQHFGDGTRLSIL.

The rearrangement uses TRBV4-2 and TRBJ1-2, with 8 positions matching TRBD1. The junction had 22 bases not matched to a gene; V was cut back by 5 bases and J by 8 bases. Germline V gene data show CDR1 as LGHNA and CDR2 as YNFKEQ. This CDR3 is 18 amino acids long. Here the CDR3 reads CASSFPGGQDWALGGYTF. DNA for the CDR3: TGTGCCAGCAGCTTCCCCGGGGGACAGGATTGGGCCTTGGGAGGCTACACCTTC.